This T cell receptor (beta chain) was obtained from a study of beta chain features in type 1 diabetes. With respect to this clone: What it recognizes is unknown.

Germline CDR1 is SGHTA and CDR2 is FQGNSA. Trimming left V 0 bases short and J 5 bases short, with 7 bases between. The CDR3 runs to 14 residues. Expressed TCRB transcripts were sequenced because the entire RNA isolate underwent reverse transcription. Profiling relied on immunoSEQ multiplex PCR, and the TCRdb table lists in-frame clones only, not all of them. This repertoire shows about 280,000 clones, about 15% found once; its top ten account for less than 0.02%. Findings of the study overall: Type 1 diabetes patients had VDJ junctions that carried fewer insertions and more deletions. Shorter TCRB CDR3s, moderately but significantly so, marked every one of the four CD4+ subsets in Type 1 diabetes patients. Among patients, naive, central memory and Treg TCRB repertoires appeared more similar than among healthy donors.

The chain combines TRBV7-2 with TRBJ1-4; D unresolved. Sequenced: naive CD4+ T cells from blood. The TCR sequence derives from a man in his late teens or twenties with type 1 diabetes. As DNA, the CDR3 is TGTGCCAGCAGCTTAGCAGGGAGGAATGAAAAACTGTTTTTT. The encoded protein is CASSLAGRNEKLFF.